One sample yielded the 20 T cell receptor beta chains listed below, sequenced in a study of blood T cell repertoires in COVID-19. The repertoire was sequenced with immunoSEQ multiplex PCR; TCRdb's copy has only in-frame clones and lacks some. Here the sample spans fewer than 600,000 clones, 88% being singletons. Sequencing was carried out using PBMCs or T cells enriched from blood (not recorded which). These receptors were taken from a woman between 35 and 50 years old who had recovered from COVID-19.

V is TRBV7-2 and J is TRBJ2-6; D not certain. The CDR3 sequence is 14 residues long. Per the germline V gene, CDR1 is SGHTA and CDR2 is FQGNSA. The V gene lost 5 bases and the J gene lost 0 bases, with 5 bases spanning the gap. CDR3 coding DNA: TGTGCCAGCAGCCCTCTCTCTGGGGCCAACGTCCTGACTTTC. It yields the protein CASSPLSGANVLTF.

The genes are TRBV11-3 and TRBJ2-5, with D possibly being TRBD2 (5 bases). Trimming took 0 bases from V and 1 from J, leaving 6 bases between them. The CDR3 spans 14 residues. The germline V gene has CDR1 SGHNT and CDR2 YENEEA. Here the CDR3 reads CASSLETTQETQYF. The CDR3, as DNA: TGTGCCAGCAGCTTAGAGACTACCCAAGAGACCCAGTACTTC.

The chain combines TRBV7-9 with TRBJ1-4; 10 bases line up with TRBD1. The ends lost 5 bases at V and 6 bases at J; junction bases unmatched: 3. The CDR3 length is 14 residues. CDR1 is SEHNR, CDR2 FQNEAQ, per germline (reference sequence). In nucleotides, the CDR3 is TGTGCCAGCAGCGACGGGACAGGGGATGAAAAACTGTTTTTT. Residues: CASSDGTGDEKLFF.

This clone was counted between two and nine times. The genes are TRBV11-2 and TRBJ2-1, with TRBD1 matching 8 bases. Germline V gene sequence: CDR1 SGHAT, CDR2 FQNNGV. The CDR3 sequence is 14 residues long. V lost 4 bases and J lost 8; bases outside the gene matches: 7. CDR3 sequence (DNA): TGTGCCAGCAGCTCCCAGGGGGCAGGGGATGAGCAGTTCTTC. It specifies CASSSQGAGDEQFF.

The chain is built from TRBV30 and TRBJ1-4; D is uncertain. V was pared by 2 bases and J by 8 bases, with 12 bases between. The germline gives CDR1 GTSNPN, CDR2 SVGIG (reference sequence). CDR3 length: 13 amino acids. The CDR3 DNA sequence: TGTGCCTGGAGTCGGGAAATATGGGAAAAACTGTTTTTT. Its translation: CAWSREIWEKLFF.

The chain is built from TRBV7-2 and TRBJ2-7; 12 nucleotides agree with TRBD2. Germline CDR1 SGHTA, CDR2 FQGNSA. The CDR3 length is 17 residues. Trimming took 5 bases from V and 1 from J; bases not matched to a gene: 9. The CDR3 DNA is TGTGCCAGCAGCAAAAACCCGGGACTAGCGGGTTCCTACGAGCAGTACTTC. Encoded protein: CASSKNPGLAGSYEQYF.

The chain recombines TRBV5-6 with TRBJ1-3; TRBD1 agrees at 7 bases. Germline V gene data show CDR1 as SGHDT and CDR2 as YYEEEE. With 2 bases clipped from V and 2 bases from J, the junction kept 7 bases outside the gene matches. The CDR3 totals 16 residues. Here the CDR3 reads CASSLPGTATGNTIYF. In nucleotides, the CDR3 is TGTGCCAGCAGCTTACCGGGGACAGCGACTGGAAACACCATATATTTT.

This sequence joins TRBV6-6 and TRBJ2-7, with TRBD2 identical over 9 bases. With V trimmed by 5 bases and J by 4 bases, 6 bases remained unmatched. The CDR3 length is 14 residues. Germline V gene sequence: CDR1 MNHNY, CDR2 SVGAGI (reference sequence). CDR3: CASSGGSGRYEQYF. The CDR3 DNA is TGTGCCAGCAGTGGGGGTAGCGGGAGATACGAGCAGTACTTC.

The chain employs TRBV6-5 and TRBJ1-6, with 9 bases that match TRBD1. V gave up 2 bases and J gave up 5 bases; unmatched junction bases: 1. CDR1 and CDR2 (germline): MNHEY, SVGAGI. The CDR3 has 15 residues. CDR3 amino acids: CASSYRTGDNSPLHF. The CDR3 coding sequence is TGTGCCAGCAGTTACCGGACAGGGGATAATTCACCCCTCCACTTT.

This clone was picked up one time. The V gene is TRBV25-1, the J gene TRBJ2-7; D is undetermined. Looked up from germline, CDR1 is MGHDK and CDR2 is SYGVNS. CDR3 length: 12 residues. V lost 4 bases to trimming and J lost 1 base, with 5 bases between them. CDR3 bases: TGTGCCAGCAGTGTCAGTTCCTACGAGCAGTACTTC. Amino acids: CASSVSSYEQYF.

The chain carries TRBV18 and TRBJ1-6; 7 bases are shared with TRBD1. CDR1 and CDR2 (germline): KGHSH, LQKENI. The CDR3 totals 15 residues. J lost 5 bases, V lost 1 base, and 2 bases had no gene match. The CDR3 loop is CASSPQGTDNSPLHF. In DNA, the CDR3 is TGTGCCAGCTCACCACAGGGGACAGATAATTCACCCCTCCACTTT.

The rearrangement uses TRBV11-1 and TRBJ2-5; D ambiguous. The CDR3 is 16 amino acids. Trimming shortened V by 0 bases and J by 2 bases, and 13 bases separated the two germline ends. Germline loops: CDR1 SGHAT, CDR2 FQDESV (reference sequence). The CDR3 sequence is CASSLALGRIQETQYF. The CDR3 bases are TGTGCCAGCAGCTTAGCGCTAGGCCGGATTCAAGAGACCCAGTACTTC.

The CDR3 DNA follows: TGTGCCAGCAGGGCGCGGGCCTCGAACACCGGGGAGCTGTTTTTT. It specifies CASRARASNTGELFF. This chain uses TRBV27 with TRBJ2-2; D may be TRBD2 (5 bases). V lost 6 bases and J 0 bases, leaving 11 bases between the germline ends. Germline V gene sequence: CDR1 MNHEY, CDR2 SMNVEV (reference sequence). This CDR3 contains 15 residues.

This clone was seen a few times. The chain combines TRBV5-4 with TRBJ2-3; TRBD2 matches at 13 bases. The CDR3 is 16 residues long. The germline CDR1 and CDR2 sequences are SGHNT and YYREEE (reference sequence). V lost 7 bases, J lost 1 base, and 6 bases stayed unmatched. The DNA for the CDR3 is TGTGCCAGCGGGACAGGACTAGCGGGAGGCACAGATACGCAGTATTTT. Translated, it gives CASGTGLAGGTDTQYF.

V usage is TRBV30 and J usage is TRBJ2-3; D call uncertain. In germline, CDR1 is GTSNPN, CDR2 SVGIG (reference sequence). The V gene lost 4 bases and the J gene lost 0 bases, with 8 bases spanning the gap. CDR3 length: 13 amino acids. The CDR3 is CAWTELSTDTQYF. The CDR3 DNA sequence: TGTGCCTGGACGGAGCTTAGCACAGATACGCAGTATTTT.

The chain links TRBV4-1 to TRBJ2-2, with TRBD2 as a possible D gene (5 bases). The CDR3 covers 17 residues. Germline CDR1 MGHRA, CDR2 YSYEKL. The V and J ends lost 2 bases and 1 base respectively, with 14 bases between them. CDR3 residues: CASSQWSAAVNTGELFF. CDR3 nucleotide sequence: TGCGCCAGCAGCCAATGGTCAGCAGCGGTGAACACCGGGGAGCTGTTTTTT.

The chain combines TRBV6-2 or TRBV6-3 with TRBJ2-5, with a possible D match to TRBD1 (5 bases). The CDR3 spans 14 residues. Trimming stripped 2 bases from V and 2 bases from J, with 9 bases between. From germline, CDR1 is MNHEY and CDR2 SVGEGT. The CDR3: CASSYLGRQETQYF. CDR3 DNA sequence: TGTGCCAGCAGTTACCTGGGGCGGCAAGAGACCCAGTACTTC.

This clone was found many times. This rearrangement joins TRBV4-2 to TRBJ1-4, with 9 nucleotides matching TRBD1. CDR1 and CDR2 (germline): LGHNA, YNFKEQ. The CDR3 extends over 17 amino acids. V was pared by 6 bases and J by 5 bases, with 13 bases of the junction left unmatched. The DNA of the CDR3 is TGTGCCAGCAGTCTCTATCATGGACAGGGGCGGAATGAAAAACTGTTTTTT. Amino acids: CASSLYHGQGRNEKLFF.

The chain employs TRBV5-8 and TRBJ1-2; TRBD1 might be the D (5 bases). Trimming left V 5 bases short and J 5 bases short, with 16 bases between. Germline assignment: CDR1 SGHTS and CDR2 YDEGEE. The length of the CDR3 is 14 residues. DNA for the CDR3: TGTGCCAGCAGTCTCGGGGGGGGAGAGTATGGCTACACCTTC. It encodes CASSLGGGEYGYTF.

V usage is TRBV30 and J usage is TRBJ2-7, with TRBD2 identical over 10 bases. J was trimmed by 4 bases and V by 7 bases; bases with no gene match: 7. The CDR3 has 13 amino acids. The germline V gene has CDR1 GTSNPN and CDR2 SVGIG (reference sequence). This CDR3 is CASEREGRYEQYF. The CDR3 DNA sequence: TGTGCCTCGGAGCGGGAGGGCCGGTACGAGCAGTACTTC.